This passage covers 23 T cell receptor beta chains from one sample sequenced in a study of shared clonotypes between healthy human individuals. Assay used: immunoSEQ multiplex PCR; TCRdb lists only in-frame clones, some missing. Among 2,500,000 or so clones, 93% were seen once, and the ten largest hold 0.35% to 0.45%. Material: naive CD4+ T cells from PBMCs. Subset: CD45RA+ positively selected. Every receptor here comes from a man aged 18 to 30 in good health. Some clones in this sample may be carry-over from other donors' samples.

CDR3 region: CASRPGGRASYEQYF. CDR3 nucleotides: TGTGCCAGCAGACCCGGGGGCAGGGCTAGCTACGAGCAGTACTTC. The J gene is TRBJ2-7, the V gene TRBV7-3; D might be TRBD1 or TRBD2, each matching 6 bases. The CDR3 runs 15 residues. The V gene lost 6 bases and the J gene lost 3 bases, with 18 bases spanning the gap. The V gene's germline CDR1 is SGHTA and CDR2 FQGTGA.

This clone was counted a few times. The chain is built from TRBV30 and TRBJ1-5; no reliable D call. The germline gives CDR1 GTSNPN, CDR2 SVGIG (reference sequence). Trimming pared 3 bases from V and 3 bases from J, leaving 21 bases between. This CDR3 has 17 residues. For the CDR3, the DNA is TGTGCCTGGAGAGAAAACCCCTTGACACGTCCCAATCAGCCCCAGCATTTT. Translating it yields CAWRENPLTRPNQPQHF.

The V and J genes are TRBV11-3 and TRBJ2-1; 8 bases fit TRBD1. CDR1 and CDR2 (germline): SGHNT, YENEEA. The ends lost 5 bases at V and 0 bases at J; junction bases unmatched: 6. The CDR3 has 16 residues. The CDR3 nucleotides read TGTGCCAGCAGCCTAGGCCAGGGGGCCTCCTACAATGAGCAGTTCTTC. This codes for CASSLGQGASYNEQFF.

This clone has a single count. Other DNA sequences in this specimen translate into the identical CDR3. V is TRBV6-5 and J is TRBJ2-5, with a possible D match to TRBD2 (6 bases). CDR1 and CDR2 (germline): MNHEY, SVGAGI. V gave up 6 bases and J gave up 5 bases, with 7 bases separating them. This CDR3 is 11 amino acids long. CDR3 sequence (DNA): TGTGCCAGCAGGCGGGGTGAGACCCAGTACTTC. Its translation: CASRRGETQYF.

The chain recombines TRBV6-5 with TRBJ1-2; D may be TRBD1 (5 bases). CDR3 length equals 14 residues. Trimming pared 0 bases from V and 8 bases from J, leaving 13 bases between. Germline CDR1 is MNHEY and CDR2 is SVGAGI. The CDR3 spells CASSYSPGKGGYTF. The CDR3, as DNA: TGTGCCAGCAGTTACTCTCCGGGGAAGGGGGGCTACACCTTC.

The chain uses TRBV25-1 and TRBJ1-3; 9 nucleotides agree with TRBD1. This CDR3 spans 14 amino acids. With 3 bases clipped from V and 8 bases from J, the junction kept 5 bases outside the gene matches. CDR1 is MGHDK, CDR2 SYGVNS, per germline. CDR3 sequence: CASSETGGWDTIYF. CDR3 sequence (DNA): TGTGCCAGCAGTGAGACAGGGGGTTGGGACACCATATATTTT. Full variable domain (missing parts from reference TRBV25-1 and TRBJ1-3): EADIYQTPRYLVIGTGKKITLECSQTMGHDKMYWYQQDPGMELHLIHYSYGVNSTEKGDLSSESTVSRIRTEHFPLTLESARPSHTSQYLCASSETGGWDTIYFGEGSWLTVV.

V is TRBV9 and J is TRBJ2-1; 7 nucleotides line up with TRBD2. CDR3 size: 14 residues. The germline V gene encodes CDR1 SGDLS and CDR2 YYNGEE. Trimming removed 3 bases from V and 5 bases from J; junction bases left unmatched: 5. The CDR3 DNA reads TGTGCCAGCAGCGGAAGCGGGACTCACAATGAGCAGTTCTTC. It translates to CASSGSGTHNEQFF.

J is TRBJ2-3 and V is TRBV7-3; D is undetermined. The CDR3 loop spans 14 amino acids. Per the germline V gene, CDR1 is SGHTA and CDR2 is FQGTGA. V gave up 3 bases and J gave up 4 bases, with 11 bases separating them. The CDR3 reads CASSFSRASDTQYF. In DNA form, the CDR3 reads TGTGCCAGCAGCTTTAGCCGGGCCTCAGATACGCAGTATTTT.

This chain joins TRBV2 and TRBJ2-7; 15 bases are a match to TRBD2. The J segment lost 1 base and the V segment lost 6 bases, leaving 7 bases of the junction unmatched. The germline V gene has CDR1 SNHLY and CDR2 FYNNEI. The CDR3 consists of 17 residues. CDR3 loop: CASRLGTSGRLSYEQYF. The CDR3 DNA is TGTGCCAGCAGGCTAGGGACTAGCGGGAGGTTATCCTACGAGCAGTACTTC.

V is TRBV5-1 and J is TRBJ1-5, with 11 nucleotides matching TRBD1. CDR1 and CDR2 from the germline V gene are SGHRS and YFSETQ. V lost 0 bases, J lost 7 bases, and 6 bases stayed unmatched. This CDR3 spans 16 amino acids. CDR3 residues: CASSLEGQGVGQPQHF. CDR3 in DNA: TGCGCCAGCAGCTTGGAGGGACAGGGGGTAGGACAGCCCCAGCATTTT.

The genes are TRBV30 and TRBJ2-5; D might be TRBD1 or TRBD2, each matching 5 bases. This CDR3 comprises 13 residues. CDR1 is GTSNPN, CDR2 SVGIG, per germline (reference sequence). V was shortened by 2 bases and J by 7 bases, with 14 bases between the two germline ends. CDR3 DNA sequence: TGTGCCTGGAGTACCCCGGGGCGGTTGACCCAGTACTTC. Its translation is CAWSTPGRLTQYF. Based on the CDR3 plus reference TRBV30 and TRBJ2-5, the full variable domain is SQTIHQWPATLVQPVGSPLSLECTVEGTSNPNLYWYRQAAGRGLQLLFYSVGIGQISSEVPQNLSASRPQDRQFILSSKKLLLSDSGFYLCAWSTPGRLTQYFGPGTRLLVL.

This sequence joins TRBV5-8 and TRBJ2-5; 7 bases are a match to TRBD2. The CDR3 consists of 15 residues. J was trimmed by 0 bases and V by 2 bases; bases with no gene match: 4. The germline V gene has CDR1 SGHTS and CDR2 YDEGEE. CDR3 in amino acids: CASSLPLADQETQYF. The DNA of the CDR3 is TGTGCCAGCAGCTTACCTCTAGCGGACCAAGAGACCCAGTACTTC.

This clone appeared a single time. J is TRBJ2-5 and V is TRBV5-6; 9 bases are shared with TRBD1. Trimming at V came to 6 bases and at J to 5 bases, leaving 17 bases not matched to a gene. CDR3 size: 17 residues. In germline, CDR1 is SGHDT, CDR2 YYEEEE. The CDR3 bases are TGTGCCAGCAAATGGAGGCGGACAGGGGACGTAGGCGAGACCCAGTACTTC. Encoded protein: CASKWRRTGDVGETQYF.

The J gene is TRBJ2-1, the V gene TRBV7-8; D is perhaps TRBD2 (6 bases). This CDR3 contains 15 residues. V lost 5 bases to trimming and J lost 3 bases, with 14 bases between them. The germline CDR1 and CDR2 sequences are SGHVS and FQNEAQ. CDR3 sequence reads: CASSTDGRIYNEQFF. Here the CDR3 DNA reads TGTGCCAGCAGCACAGACGGGAGAATCTACAATGAGCAGTTCTTC.

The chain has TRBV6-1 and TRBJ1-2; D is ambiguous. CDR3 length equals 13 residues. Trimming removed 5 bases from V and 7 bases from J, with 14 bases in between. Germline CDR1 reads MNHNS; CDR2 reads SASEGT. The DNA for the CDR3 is TGTGCCAGCAGTACGGTTTCTGTTGGTGGCTACACCTTC. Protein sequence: CASSTVSVGGYTF.

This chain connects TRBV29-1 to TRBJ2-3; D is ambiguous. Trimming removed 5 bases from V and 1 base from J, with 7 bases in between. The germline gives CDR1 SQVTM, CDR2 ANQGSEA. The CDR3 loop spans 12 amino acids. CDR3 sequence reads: CSVSTGTDTQYF. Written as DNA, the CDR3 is TGCAGCGTTTCCACAGGCACAGATACGCAGTATTTT.

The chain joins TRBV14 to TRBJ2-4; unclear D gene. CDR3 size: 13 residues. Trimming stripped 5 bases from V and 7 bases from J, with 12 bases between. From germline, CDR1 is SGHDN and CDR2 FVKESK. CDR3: CASSFGPGNIQYF. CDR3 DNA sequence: TGTGCCAGCAGCTTTGGACCCGGGAACATTCAGTACTTC. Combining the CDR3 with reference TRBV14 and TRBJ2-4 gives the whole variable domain EAGVTQFPSHSVIEKGQTVTLRCDPISGHDNLYWYRRVMGKEIKFLLHFVKESKQDESGMPNNRFLAERTGGTYSTLKVQPAELEDSGVYFCASSFGPGNIQYFGAGTRLSVL.

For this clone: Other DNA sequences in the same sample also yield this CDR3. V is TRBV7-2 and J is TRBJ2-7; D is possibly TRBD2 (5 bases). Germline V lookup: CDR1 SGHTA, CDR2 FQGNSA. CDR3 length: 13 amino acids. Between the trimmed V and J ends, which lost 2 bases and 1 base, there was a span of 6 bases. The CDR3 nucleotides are TGTGCCAGCAGCTTACGAGGGTCCTACGAGCAGTACTTC. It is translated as CASSLRGSYEQYF.

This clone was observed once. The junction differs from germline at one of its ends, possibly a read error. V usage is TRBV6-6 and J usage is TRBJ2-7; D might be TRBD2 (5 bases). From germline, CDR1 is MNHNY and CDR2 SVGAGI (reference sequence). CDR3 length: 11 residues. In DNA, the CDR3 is TGTGCCAGCAGTTCCGGGATAGCGACTAACTTC. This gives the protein CASSSGIATNF.

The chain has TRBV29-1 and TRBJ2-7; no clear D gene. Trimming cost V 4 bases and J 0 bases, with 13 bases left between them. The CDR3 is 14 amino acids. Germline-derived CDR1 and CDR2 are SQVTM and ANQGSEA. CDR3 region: CSVADLASSYEQYF. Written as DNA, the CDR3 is TGCAGCGTTGCGGATTTAGCAAGCTCCTACGAGCAGTACTTC.

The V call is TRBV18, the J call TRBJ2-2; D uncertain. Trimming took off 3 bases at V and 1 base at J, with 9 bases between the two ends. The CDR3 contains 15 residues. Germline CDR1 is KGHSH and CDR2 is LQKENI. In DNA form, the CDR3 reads TGTGCCAGCTCACCGGTCAGATTGAACACCGGGGAGCTGTTTTTT. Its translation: CASSPVRLNTGELFF. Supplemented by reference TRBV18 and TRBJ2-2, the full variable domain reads NAGVMQNPRHLVRRRGQEARLRCSPMKGHSHVYWYRQLPEEGLKFMVYLQKENIIDESGMPKERFSAEFPKEGPSILRIQQVVRGDSAAYFCASSPVRLNTGELFFGEGSRLTVL.

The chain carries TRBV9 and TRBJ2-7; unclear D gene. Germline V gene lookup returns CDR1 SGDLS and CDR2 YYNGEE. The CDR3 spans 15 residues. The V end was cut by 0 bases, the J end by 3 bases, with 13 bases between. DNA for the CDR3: TGTGCCAGCAGCGTAGGGGTTACGGGCGACTACGAGCAGTACTTC. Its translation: CASSVGVTGDYEQYF.

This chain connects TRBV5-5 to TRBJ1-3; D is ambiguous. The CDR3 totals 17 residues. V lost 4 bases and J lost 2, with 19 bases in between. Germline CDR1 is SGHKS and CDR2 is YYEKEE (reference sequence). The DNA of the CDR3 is TGTGCCAGCAGCGTGGACCTACTCCCCGGGGCTGGAAACACCATATATTTT. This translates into CASSVDLLPGAGNTIYF.